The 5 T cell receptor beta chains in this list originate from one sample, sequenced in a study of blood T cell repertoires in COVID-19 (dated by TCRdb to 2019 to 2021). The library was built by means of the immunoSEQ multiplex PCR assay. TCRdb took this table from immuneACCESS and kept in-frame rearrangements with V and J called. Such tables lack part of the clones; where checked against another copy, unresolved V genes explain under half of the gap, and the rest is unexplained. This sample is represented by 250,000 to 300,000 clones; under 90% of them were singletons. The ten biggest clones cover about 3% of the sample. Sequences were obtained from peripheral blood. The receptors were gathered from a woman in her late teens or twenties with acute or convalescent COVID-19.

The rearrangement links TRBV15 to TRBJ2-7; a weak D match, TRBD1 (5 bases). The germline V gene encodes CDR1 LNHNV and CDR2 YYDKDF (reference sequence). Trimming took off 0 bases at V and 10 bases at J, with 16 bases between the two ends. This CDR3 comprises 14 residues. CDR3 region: CATSRDQGEGNQYF. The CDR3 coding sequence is TGTGCCACCAGCAGAGATCAGGGTGAAGGTAACCAGTACTTC.

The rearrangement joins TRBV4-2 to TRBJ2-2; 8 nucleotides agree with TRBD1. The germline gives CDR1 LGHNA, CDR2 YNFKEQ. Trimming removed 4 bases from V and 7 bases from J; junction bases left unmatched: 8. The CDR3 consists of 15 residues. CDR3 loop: CASSRATGGIGELFF. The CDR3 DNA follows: TGTGCCAGCAGCCGCGCCACAGGGGGGATCGGGGAGCTGTTTTTT.

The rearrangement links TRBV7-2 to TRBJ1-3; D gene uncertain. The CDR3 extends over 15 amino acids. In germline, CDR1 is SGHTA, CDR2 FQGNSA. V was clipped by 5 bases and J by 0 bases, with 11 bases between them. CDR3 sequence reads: CASSPWRGSGNTIYF. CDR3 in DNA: TGTGCCAGCAGCCCCTGGCGCGGCTCTGGAAACACCATATATTTT.

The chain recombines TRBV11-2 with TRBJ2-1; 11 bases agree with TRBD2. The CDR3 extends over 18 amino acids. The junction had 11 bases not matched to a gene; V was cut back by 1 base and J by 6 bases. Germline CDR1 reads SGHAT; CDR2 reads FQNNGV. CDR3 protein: CASSLGALLAGGSNEQFF. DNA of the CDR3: TGTGCCAGCAGCTTAGGGGCGTTGCTAGCGGGAGGTAGCAATGAGCAGTTCTTC.

The CDR3 DNA reads TGTGCCAGCAGTAAAGCGGGAGACTCCTACAATGAGCAGTTCTTC. Protein product: CASSKAGDSYNEQFF. The V and J genes are TRBV27 and TRBJ2-1; TRBD2 matches at 8 bases. This CDR3 region has 15 residues. The junction had 3 bases not matched to a gene; V was cut back by 5 bases and J by 0 bases. Germline V gives CDR1 MNHEY, CDR2 SMNVEV (reference sequence).